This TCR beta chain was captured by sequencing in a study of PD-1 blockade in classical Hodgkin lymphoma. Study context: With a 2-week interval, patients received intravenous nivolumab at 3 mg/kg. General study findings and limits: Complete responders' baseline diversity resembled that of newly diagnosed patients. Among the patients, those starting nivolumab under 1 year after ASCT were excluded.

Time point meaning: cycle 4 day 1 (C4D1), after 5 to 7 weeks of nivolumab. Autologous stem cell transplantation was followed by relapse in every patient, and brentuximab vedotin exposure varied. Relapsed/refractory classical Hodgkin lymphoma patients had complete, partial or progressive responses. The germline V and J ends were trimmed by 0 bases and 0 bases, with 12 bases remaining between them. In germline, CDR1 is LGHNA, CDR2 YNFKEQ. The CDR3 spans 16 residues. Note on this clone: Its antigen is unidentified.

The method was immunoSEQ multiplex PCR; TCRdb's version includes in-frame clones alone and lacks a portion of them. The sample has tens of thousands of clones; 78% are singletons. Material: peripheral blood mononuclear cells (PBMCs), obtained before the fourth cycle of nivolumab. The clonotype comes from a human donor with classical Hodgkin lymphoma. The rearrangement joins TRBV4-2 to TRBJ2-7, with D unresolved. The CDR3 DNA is TGTGCCAGCAGCCAAGATATGCGGTCGACCTCCTACGAGCAGTACTTC. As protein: CASSQDMRSTSYEQYF.